Below are 5 T cell receptor beta chains sequenced from a single sample in a study of OX40 agonist ivuxolimab in advanced cancers. Clones were read by immunoSEQ multiplex PCR, and TCRdb kept only the in-frame ones, dropping some. This table has roughly 82,000 clones, 89% appearing once. The sample was CD4+ or CD8+ T cells sorted from blood, taken in a trial of the OX40 agonist ivuxolimab. These receptors originate from an adult with an advanced solid tumor such as melanoma, head and neck, liver or kidney cancer.

The chain couples TRBV14 to TRBJ1-1; 10 bases fit TRBD1. The junction had 6 bases not matched to a gene; V was cut back by 5 bases and J by 6 bases. The germline V gene has CDR1 SGHDN and CDR2 FVKESK. This CDR3 comprises 14 residues. The chain's CDR3 is CASSARDRGPEAFF. CDR3 in DNA: TGTGCCAGCAGCGCCCGGGACAGGGGACCTGAAGCTTTCTTT.

This clone was seen more than once but under ten times. The V gene is TRBV4-1, the J gene TRBJ2-2; 7 bases line up with TRBD2. The CDR3 runs to 15 residues. The V segment lost 6 bases and the J segment 3 bases; nucleotides outside the gene matches: 7. The V gene's germline CDR1 is MGHRA and CDR2 YSYEKL. For the CDR3, the DNA is TGCGCCAGCAGATGGATAGGGAGGGACACCGGGGAGCTGTTTTTT. Protein: CASRWIGRDTGELFF.

The chain employs TRBV9 and TRBJ2-3; D is unclear. The germline CDR1 and CDR2 sequences are SGDLS and YYNGEE. V lost 0 bases and J lost 2, with 7 bases in between. The CDR3 has 14 amino acids. The CDR3 spells CASSVGGLTDTQYF. CDR3 nucleotides: TGTGCCAGCAGCGTAGGGGGTCTCACAGATACGCAGTATTTT.

This clone was seen once. The V gene is TRBV4-1, the J gene TRBJ1-1; D is uncertain. V was cut by 1 base and J by 0 bases, with 12 bases left in between. The CDR3 has 16 amino acids. Germline V gene sequence: CDR1 MGHRA, CDR2 YSYEKL. The CDR3 loop reads CASSQADLSLNTEAFF. DNA for the CDR3: TGCGCCAGCAGCCAAGCCGACCTCTCCTTGAACACTGAAGCTTTCTTT.

This clone was recorded only once. J is TRBJ2-3 and V is TRBV18; D uncertain. The CDR3 sequence is 11 residues long. Trimming pared 5 bases from V and 3 bases from J, leaving 3 bases between. Germline CDR1 KGHSH, CDR2 LQKENI. The CDR3 loop reads CASSETDTQYF. DNA of the CDR3: TGTGCCAGCTCAGAAACAGATACGCAGTATTTT.